This T cell receptor beta chain derives from a study of T cell repertoires in cytomegalovirus infection. Overall study: Carrying CMV and the relevant HLA type showed in public TCR beta signatures.

Study conclusions and caveats: The cumulative frequency of public TCR beta families identified carriers of CMV plus the relevant HLA.

This clonotype turned up a few times. As yet, its antigen is unknown. TCRdb analysed the reads with MiXCR anew, one entry per CDR3 protein. The table lists 450,000 to 600,000 distinct CDR3 sequences, approximately 10% of them singletons. V gave up 4 bases and J gave up 3 bases, with 10 bases separating them. CDR1 and CDR2 (germline): SGHNT, YYREEE (reference sequence). This CDR3 is built from 13 residues. Sequencing was done on a sample of PBMCs. The clonotype comes from a human donor in good health (CMV status not recorded). Some clones in this sample may be carry-over from other donors' samples. J is TRBJ2-5 and V is TRBV5-4, with D unresolved. CDR3 nucleotide sequence: TGTGCCAGCAGCCCAACAGCCGAAGAGACCCAGTACTTC. Translation: CASSPTAEETQYF.